Below are 7 T cell receptor beta chains sequenced from a single sample in a study of blood T cell repertoires in COVID-19. The protocol was immunoSEQ multiplex PCR, while the TCRdb copy is restricted to in-frame clones and leaves out a portion. This sample yields 150,000 to 200,000 clones, of which 85% to 90% are seen a single time; approximately 2.5% belongs to the top ten. The sample consisted of peripheral blood. These receptors all come from a man aged 40-55 years with active or convalescent COVID-19.

The CDR3 protein is CAWSGRRGASYEQYF. CDR3 DNA sequence: TGTGCCTGGAGTGGACGGCGGGGGGCGTCCTACGAGCAGTACTTC. The gene calls are TRBV30 and TRBJ2-7, with 8 bases matching TRBD2. CDR1 is GTSNPN and CDR2 is SVGIG in the germline V gene (reference sequence). Trimming took 1 base from V and 1 from J; bases not matched to a gene: 6. This CDR3 is 15 amino acids long.

The chain recombines TRBV12-3 or TRBV12-4 with TRBJ1-2; 8 bases align to TRBD1. This CDR3 is 12 amino acids long. V lost 5 bases to trimming and J lost 7 bases; unmatched junction nucleotides: 3. Here the CDR3 reads CASSQDRVGYTF. The CDR3, as DNA: TGTGCCAGCAGTCAGGACAGGGTTGGCTACACCTTC.

This chain joins TRBV13 and TRBJ2-2; D ambiguous. Germline-derived CDR1 and CDR2 are PRHDT and FYEKMQ (reference sequence). The CDR3 sequence is 14 residues long. Trimming removed 1 base from V and 5 bases from J, with 8 bases in between. The CDR3 loop reads CASSLATLTGELFF. CDR3 DNA sequence: TGTGCCAGCAGCTTAGCCACTTTAACCGGGGAGCTGTTTTTT. The complete variable domain, with remaining parts taken from reference TRBV13 and TRBJ2-2, reads AAGVIQSPRHLIKEKRETATLKCYPIPRHDTVYWYQQGPGQDPQFLISFYEKMQSDKGSIPDRFSAQQFSDYHSELNMSSLELGDSALYFCASSLATLTGELFFGEGSRLTVL.

The chain carries TRBV5-5 and TRBJ2-2; 7 nucleotides line up with TRBD1. CDR3 size: 16 residues. Trimming cost V 3 bases and J 6 bases; bases outside gene matches: 11. The V gene's germline CDR1 is SGHKS and CDR2 YYEKEE (reference sequence). DNA of the CDR3: TGTGCCAGCAGCTCCGAGACAGGGCTTGGCGCCGGGGAGCTGTTTTTT. It is translated as CASSSETGLGAGELFF.

This clone was seen a handful of times. V gene TRBV6-1 combines with J gene TRBJ2-7; D is unclear. The ends were cut back, 1 base at V and 6 bases at J, with 13 bases in the middle. The CDR3 consists of 14 residues. CDR1 MNHNS and CDR2 SASEGT come from the germline V gene. CDR3 DNA sequence: TGTGCCAGCAGTGAAGGGTCCAGCGTCGGCGAGCAGTACTTC. This translates into CASSEGSSVGEQYF.

This clone has only a few counts. This chain uses TRBV4-1 with TRBJ1-5; 8 nucleotides align to TRBD1. The CDR3 spans 17 residues. The V gene end was trimmed by 4 bases and the J gene end by 1 base; junction bases not matched to a gene: 9. Looked up from germline, CDR1 is MGHRA and CDR2 is YSYEKL. DNA of the CDR3: TGCGCCAGCAGCCGAGGACAGGGAAAGGTGAGCAATCAGCCCCAGCATTTT. Protein: CASSRGQGKVSNQPQHF.

V gene TRBV6-5 combines with J gene TRBJ2-1; D may be TRBD2 (6 bases). The CDR3 runs 14 residues. CDR1 is MNHEY and CDR2 is SVGAGI in the germline V gene. The ends were cut back, 0 bases at V and 10 bases at J, with 13 bases in the middle. The CDR3 is CASSYSPTSNEQFF. The CDR3 nucleotides read TGTGCCAGCAGTTACTCGCCAACTAGCAACGAGCAGTTCTTC.